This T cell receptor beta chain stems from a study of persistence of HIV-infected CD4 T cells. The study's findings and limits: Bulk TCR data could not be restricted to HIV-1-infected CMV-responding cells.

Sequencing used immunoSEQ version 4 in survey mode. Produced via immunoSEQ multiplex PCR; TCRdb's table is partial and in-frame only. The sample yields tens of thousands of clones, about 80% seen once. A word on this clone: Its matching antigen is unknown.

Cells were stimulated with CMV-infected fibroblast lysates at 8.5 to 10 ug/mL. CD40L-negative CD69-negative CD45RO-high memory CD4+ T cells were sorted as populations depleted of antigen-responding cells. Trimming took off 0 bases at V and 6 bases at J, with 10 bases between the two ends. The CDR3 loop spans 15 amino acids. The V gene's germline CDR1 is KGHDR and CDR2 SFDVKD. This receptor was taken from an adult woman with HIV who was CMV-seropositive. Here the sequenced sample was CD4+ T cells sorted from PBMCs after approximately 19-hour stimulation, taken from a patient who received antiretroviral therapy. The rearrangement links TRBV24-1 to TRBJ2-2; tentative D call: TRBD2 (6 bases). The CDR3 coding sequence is TGTGCCACCAGTGATTTGGGAGGGGTAGCCGGGGAGCTGTTTTTT. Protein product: CATSDLGGVAGELFF.